This TCR beta chain comes out of a study of T cells in Graves' hyperthyroidism and ophthalmopathy. General study findings and limits: The authors' 13 V-J model separated ophthalmopathy from stable hyperthyroidism.

This clonotype was counted at least ten times. Its antigen is currently unknown. Amplified TCR beta CDR3 regions came from RNA transcripts. HTBI primers were employed in a first-round RT-PCR of the TCR CDR3. TCRdb analysed the multiplex PCR reads with MiXCR anew, one entry per CDR3 protein. This sample carries roughly 520,000 distinct CDR3 sequences, 24% of them seen once, and the ten largest clones take approximately 10%. This clonotype was sampled from a woman aged 25 to 45 with Graves' ophthalmopathy. The sample consisted of blood.

CDR3 DNA: TGCAGTGCTAGCCGGGACAACCAAAATCAGCCCCAGCATTTT. It codes for CSASRDNQNQPQHF. This sequence joins TRBV20-1 and TRBJ1-5; possible D gene TRBD1, 6 bases. Germline V gene sequence: CDR1 DFQATT, CDR2 SNEGSKA (reference sequence). Deletions cut 3 bases from V and 4 bases from J, with 13 bases between. CDR3 size: 14 residues.